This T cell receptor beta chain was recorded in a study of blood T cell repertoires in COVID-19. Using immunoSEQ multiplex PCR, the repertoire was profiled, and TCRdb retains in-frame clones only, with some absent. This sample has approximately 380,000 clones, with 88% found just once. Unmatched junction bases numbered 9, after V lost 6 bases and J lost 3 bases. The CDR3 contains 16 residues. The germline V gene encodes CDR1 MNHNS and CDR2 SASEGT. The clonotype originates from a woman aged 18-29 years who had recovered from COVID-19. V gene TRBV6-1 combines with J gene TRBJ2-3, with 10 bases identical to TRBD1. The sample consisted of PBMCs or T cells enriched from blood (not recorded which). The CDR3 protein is CASREWGTGDTDTQYF. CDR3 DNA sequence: TGTGCCAGCAGAGAATGGGGGACAGGGGATACAGATACGCAGTATTTT.